These 8 T cell receptor beta chains were sequenced from one sample in a study of cytomegalovirus exposure and HLA in healthy donors. Primers: 60 Vbeta forward and 13 Jbeta reverse. Assay used: immunoSEQ multiplex PCR; TCRdb lists only in-frame clones, some missing. The table includes tens of thousands of clones, 75% to 85% detected once. Sequenced: PBMCs. The receptors stem from a male donor in good health and CMV-seronegative.

The CDR3 region is CASSPRTGVPQGYTF. For the CDR3, the DNA is TGTGCCAGCTCCCCTAGGACAGGGGTCCCCCAGGGCTACACCTTC. This chain uses TRBV18 with TRBJ1-2; 9 nucleotides match TRBD1. The CDR3 totals 15 residues. Germline V lookup: CDR1 KGHSH, CDR2 LQKENI. J was trimmed by 8 bases and V by 6 bases; bases with no gene match: 13.

This clone was seen only a few times. The V gene is TRBV27, the J gene TRBJ2-1; D is possibly TRBD1 (6 bases). There are 16 residues in the CDR3. In germline, CDR1 is MNHEY, CDR2 SMNVEV (reference sequence). Trimming pared 9 bases from V and 1 base from J, leaving 19 bases between. In DNA, the CDR3 is TGTGCCAGGGCCCCCACAGGGAGTATTTCCTACAATGAGCAGTTCTTC. Its translation: CARAPTGSISYNEQFF.

The rearrangement links TRBV5-4 to TRBJ1-6; D is possibly TRBD1 (5 bases). Looked up from germline, CDR1 is SGHNT and CDR2 is YYREEE (reference sequence). This CDR3 contains 16 residues. V was cut by 0 bases and J by 1 base, with 8 bases left in between. CDR3 bases: TGTGCCAGCAGCTTGGCAGGGCTTTCCTATAATTCACCCCTCCACTTT. It specifies CASSLAGLSYNSPLHF.

This rearrangement joins TRBV7-2 to TRBJ2-3, with D possibly matching TRBD1 (6 bases). This CDR3 comprises 16 residues. V lost 4 bases, J lost 0 bases, and 14 bases lay in between. Germline values: CDR1 SGHTA, CDR2 FQGNSA. CDR3 region: CASSSDWGLSTDTQYF. As DNA, the CDR3 is TGTGCCAGCAGCTCAGACTGGGGGCTTAGCACAGATACGCAGTATTTT.

The chain uses TRBV19 and TRBJ2-3; 8 bases are a match to TRBD2. Germline CDR1 and CDR2: LNHDA and SQIVND (reference sequence). The CDR3 is 15 amino acids. V was clipped by 4 bases and J by 3 bases; unmatched bases: 6. CDR3 amino acids: CASSTSGGGTDTQYF. The CDR3 region has the DNA TGTGCCAGTAGTACAAGCGGGGGAGGGACAGATACGCAGTATTTT.

The chain recombines TRBV5-1 with TRBJ2-1; the match to TRBD1 covers 7 bases. After removal of 4 bases from V and 2 bases from J, the junction contained 6 bases not matched to a gene. The V gene's germline CDR1 is SGHRS and CDR2 YFSETQ. The length of the CDR3 is 15 residues. CDR3 sequence reads: CASSVRDSPYNEQFF. CDR3 in DNA: TGCGCCAGCAGCGTACGGGACAGCCCCTACAATGAGCAGTTCTTC.

V usage is TRBV7-7 and J usage is TRBJ2-2; TRBD1 matches at 8 bases. The junction had 8 bases not matched to a gene; V was cut back by 4 bases and J by 7 bases. The germline gives CDR1 SSHAT, CDR2 FNYEAQ (reference sequence). The CDR3 loop spans 15 amino acids. The CDR3 sequence is CASSSRTGTNGELFF. Written as DNA, the CDR3 is TGTGCCAGCAGCTCAAGGACAGGGACGAACGGGGAGCTGTTTTTT.

The V and J genes are TRBV5-5 and TRBJ1-4; D perhaps matches TRBD1 (6 bases). The germline CDR1 and CDR2 sequences are SGHKS and YYEKEE (reference sequence). Trimming shortened V by 7 bases and J by 8 bases, and 18 bases separated the two germline ends. The CDR3 runs 14 residues. CDR3 bases: TGTGCCAGCGGCCCGACACAGGGAGGGGAAAAACTGTTTTTT. Translation: CASGPTQGGEKLFF.